This TCR beta chain was observed in a study of shared clonotypes between healthy human individuals. Study conclusions and caveats: The authors sampled blood alone, and tissue repertoires likely differ. Estimated richness was generally greater in naive than memory subsets.

A roughly 200 ng quantity of DNA, approximately 29,000 T cell genomes, went into the sorted-subset replicate PCRs. The assay was immunoSEQ multiplex PCR, and TCRdb's table has in-frame clones only and misses some. The sample has hundreds of thousands of clones; roughly 70% are singletons. Details on this clone: Antigen unknown.

The CDR3 runs 19 residues. With V trimmed by 4 bases and J by 9 bases, 21 bases remained unmatched. Germline CDR1 is KGHSH and CDR2 is LQKENI. The source is a man under 40 in good health. The gene calls are TRBV18 and TRBJ2-1, with 10 bases identical to TRBD2. Material: memory CD4+ T cells sorted from blood. Subset: CD45RA-negative fraction. The CDR3 coding sequence is TGTGCCAGCTCACGCGAGGGGAGCTTTGGGCAACTAGCGGGATCTGAGCAGTTCTTC. This gives the protein CASSREGSFGQLAGSEQFF. The entire variable domain, with the rest obtained from reference TRBV18 and TRBJ2-1, is as follows: NAGVMQNPRHLVRRRGQEARLRCSPMKGHSHVYWYRQLPEEGLKFMVYLQKENIIDESGMPKERFSAEFPKEGPSILRIQQVVRGDSAAYFCASSREGSFGQLAGSEQFFGPGTRLTVL.